This passage covers 6 T cell receptor beta chains from one sample sequenced in a study of beta chain features in type 1 diabetes. Investigators reverse transcribed all isolated RNA, so they sequenced expressed TCRB transcripts. The protocol was immunoSEQ multiplex PCR, while the TCRdb copy is restricted to in-frame clones and leaves out a portion. The sample includes 430,000 or so clones, approximately 10% of them seen just once. The sample consisted of naive CD4+ T cells from blood. The receptors originated from a woman aged 18 to 35 in good health.

The J gene is TRBJ1-4, the V gene TRBV7-2; D unresolved. Per the germline V gene, CDR1 is SGHTA and CDR2 is FQGNSA. V was shortened by 5 bases and J by 5 bases, with 12 bases between the two germline ends. This CDR3 spans 14 amino acids. CDR3 nucleotides: TGTGCCAGCAGCCCCGGGATAGGAAATGAAAAACTGTTTTTT. Residues: CASSPGIGNEKLFF.

This clone was counted between two and nine times. In DNA form, the CDR3 reads TGCGCCAGCAGCTTGGATCAAAAGACCCATCAGCCCCAGCATTTT. Its translation: CASSLDQKTHQPQHF. The V and J genes are TRBV5-1 and TRBJ1-5; no clear D. This CDR3 contains 15 residues. Germline CDR1 reads SGHRS; CDR2 reads YFSETQ. Deletions cut 0 bases from V and 5 bases from J, with 12 bases between. The full variable domain, completed using reference TRBV5-1 and TRBJ1-5, is KAGVTQTPRYLIKTRGQQVTLSCSPISGHRSVSWYQQTPGQGLQFLFEYFSETQRNKGNFPGRFSGRQFSNSRSEMNVSTLELGDSALYLCASSLDQKTHQPQHFGDGTRLSIL.

This clone was counted between two and nine times. The gene calls are TRBV15 and TRBJ2-7; 9 bases map to TRBD1. CDR1 LNHNV and CDR2 YYDKDF come from the germline V gene (reference sequence). The CDR3 consists of 15 residues. The V and J ends lost 1 base and 5 bases, in that order; junction bases with no gene match: 6. CDR3 sequence (DNA): TGTGCCACCAGCAGAGGAACAGGGGGCCCGAACGAGCAGTACGTC. It specifies CATSRGTGGPNEQYV.

This clone appeared a few times. The V gene is TRBV15, the J gene TRBJ1-2; D remains ambiguous. The CDR3 covers 13 residues. V gave up 1 base and J gave up 4 bases, with 7 bases separating them. Germline V gives CDR1 LNHNV, CDR2 YYDKDF (reference sequence). The chain's CDR3 is CATSRVGSYGYTF. The DNA for the CDR3 is TGTGCCACCAGCAGAGTGGGGAGCTATGGCTACACCTTC.

There are a few counts of this clone. The rearrangement links TRBV18 to TRBJ2-2; 7 positions agree with TRBD2. The CDR3 loop spans 15 amino acids. Germline lookup yields CDR1 KGHSH and CDR2 LQKENI. V gave up 3 bases and J gave up 3 bases; unmatched junction bases: 4. This CDR3 is CASSPSAGHTGELFF. The CDR3 DNA reads TGTGCCAGCTCACCGTCAGCGGGACACACCGGGGAGCTGTTTTTT.

The genes are TRBV29-1 and TRBJ2-3; D not certain. The germline V and J ends were trimmed by 8 bases and 0 bases, with 9 bases remaining between them. Germline V gene data show CDR1 as SQVTM and CDR2 as ANQGSEA. This CDR3 has 12 amino acids. Here the CDR3 reads CSLASSTDTQYF. CDR3 DNA sequence: TGCAGCCTTGCCTCTAGCACAGATACGCAGTATTTT.